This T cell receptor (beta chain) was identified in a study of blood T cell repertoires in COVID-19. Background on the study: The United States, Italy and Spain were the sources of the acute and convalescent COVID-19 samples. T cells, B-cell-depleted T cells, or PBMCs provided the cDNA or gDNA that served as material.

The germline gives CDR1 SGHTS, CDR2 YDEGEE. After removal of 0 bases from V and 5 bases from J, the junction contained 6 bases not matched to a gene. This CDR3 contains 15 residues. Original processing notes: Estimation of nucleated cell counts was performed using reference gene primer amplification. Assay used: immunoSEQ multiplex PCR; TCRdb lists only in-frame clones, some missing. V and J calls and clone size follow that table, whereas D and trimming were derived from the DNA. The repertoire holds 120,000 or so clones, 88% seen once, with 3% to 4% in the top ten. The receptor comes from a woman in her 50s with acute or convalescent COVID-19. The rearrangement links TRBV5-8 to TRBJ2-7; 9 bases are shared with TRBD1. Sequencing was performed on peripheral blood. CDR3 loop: CASSLAGTGSHEQYF. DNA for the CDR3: TGTGCCAGCAGCTTGGCAGGGACAGGGAGCCACGAGCAGTACTTC.